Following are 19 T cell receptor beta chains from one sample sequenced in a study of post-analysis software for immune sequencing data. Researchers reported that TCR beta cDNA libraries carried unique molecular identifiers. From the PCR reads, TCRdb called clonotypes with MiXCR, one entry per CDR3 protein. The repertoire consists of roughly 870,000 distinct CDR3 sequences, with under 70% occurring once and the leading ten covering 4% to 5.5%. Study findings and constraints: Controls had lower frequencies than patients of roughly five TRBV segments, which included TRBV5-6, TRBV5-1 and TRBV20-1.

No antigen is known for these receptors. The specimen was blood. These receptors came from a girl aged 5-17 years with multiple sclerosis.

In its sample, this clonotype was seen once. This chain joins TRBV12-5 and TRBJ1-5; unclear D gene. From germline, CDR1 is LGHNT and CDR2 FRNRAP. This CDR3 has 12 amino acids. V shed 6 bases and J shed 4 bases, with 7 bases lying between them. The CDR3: CASGVINQPQHF. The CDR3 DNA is TGTGCTAGTGGGGTGATTAATCAGCCCCAGCATTTT.

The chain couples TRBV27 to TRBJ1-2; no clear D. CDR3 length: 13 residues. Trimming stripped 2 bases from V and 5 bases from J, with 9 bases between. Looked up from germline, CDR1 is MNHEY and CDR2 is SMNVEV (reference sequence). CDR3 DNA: TGTGCCAGCAGTTTAACTACTCAGTATGGCTACACCTTC. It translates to CASSLTTQYGYTF.

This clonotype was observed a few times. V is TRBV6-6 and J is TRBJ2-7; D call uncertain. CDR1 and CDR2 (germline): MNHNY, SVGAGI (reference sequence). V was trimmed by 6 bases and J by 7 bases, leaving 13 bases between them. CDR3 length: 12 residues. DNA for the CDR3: TGTGCCAGCAGCTCGCTCGGTACAGAGCAGTACTTC. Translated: CASSSLGTEQYF.

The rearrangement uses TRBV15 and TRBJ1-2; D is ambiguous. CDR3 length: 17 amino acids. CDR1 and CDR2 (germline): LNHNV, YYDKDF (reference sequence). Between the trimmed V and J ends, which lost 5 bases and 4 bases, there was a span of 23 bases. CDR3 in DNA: TGTGCCACCAGCGGGAGGCGGGGATCCCGTGGAGGCTATGGCTACACCTTC. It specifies CATSGRRGSRGGYGYTF.

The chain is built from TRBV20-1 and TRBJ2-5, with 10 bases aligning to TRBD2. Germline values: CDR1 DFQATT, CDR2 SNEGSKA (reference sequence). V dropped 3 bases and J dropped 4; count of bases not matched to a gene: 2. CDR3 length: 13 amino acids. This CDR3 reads CSASLAGAETQYF. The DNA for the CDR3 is TGCAGTGCTAGCCTAGCGGGGGCAGAGACCCAGTACTTC.

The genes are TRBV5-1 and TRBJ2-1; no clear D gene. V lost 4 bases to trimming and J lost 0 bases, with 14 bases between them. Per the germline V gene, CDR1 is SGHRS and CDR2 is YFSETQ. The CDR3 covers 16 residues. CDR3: CASSRDAASSYNEQFF. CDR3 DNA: TGCGCCAGCAGCCGAGACGCAGCCAGCTCCTACAATGAGCAGTTCTTC.

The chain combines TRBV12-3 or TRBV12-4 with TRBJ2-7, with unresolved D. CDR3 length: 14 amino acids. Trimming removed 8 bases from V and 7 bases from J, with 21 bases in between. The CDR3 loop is CASSSRPTSPEQYF. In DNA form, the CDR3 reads TGTGCCAGCTCCTCCCGGCCGACTTCCCCTGAGCAGTACTTC.

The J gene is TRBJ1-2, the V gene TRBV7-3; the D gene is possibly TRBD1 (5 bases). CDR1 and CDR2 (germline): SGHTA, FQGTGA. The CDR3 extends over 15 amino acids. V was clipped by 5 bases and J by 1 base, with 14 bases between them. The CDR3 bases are TGTGCCAGCAGCCCTACTGGGGGAAATAACTATGGCTACACCTTC. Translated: CASSPTGGNNYGYTF.

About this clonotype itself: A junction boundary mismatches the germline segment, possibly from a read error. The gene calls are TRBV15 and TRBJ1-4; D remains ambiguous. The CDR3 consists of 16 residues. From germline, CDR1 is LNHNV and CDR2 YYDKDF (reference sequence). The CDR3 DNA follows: TGTACCACCAGCAGAGTCGTTGGTCCAACTAATGAAAAACTGTTTTTT. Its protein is CTTSRVVGPTNEKLFF. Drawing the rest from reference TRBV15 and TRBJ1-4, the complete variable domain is DAMVIQNPRYQVTQFGKPVTLSCSQTLNHNVMYWYQQKSSQAPKLLFHYYDKDFNNEADTPDNFQSRRPNTSFCFLDIRSPGLGDTAMYLCTTSRVVGPTNEKLFFGSGTQLSVL.

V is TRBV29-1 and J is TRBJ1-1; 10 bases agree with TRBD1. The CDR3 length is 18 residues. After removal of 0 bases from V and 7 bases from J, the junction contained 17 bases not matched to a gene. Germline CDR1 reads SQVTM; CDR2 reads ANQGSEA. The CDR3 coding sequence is TGCAGCGTTGAAGAGCGACCCCCTGGGACAGGGGCTGAGATTGAAGCTTTCTTT. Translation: CSVEERPPGTGAEIEAFF.

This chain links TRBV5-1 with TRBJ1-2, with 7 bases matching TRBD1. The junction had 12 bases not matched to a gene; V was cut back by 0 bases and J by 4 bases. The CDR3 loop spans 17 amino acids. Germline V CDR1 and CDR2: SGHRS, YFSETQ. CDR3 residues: CASSLEPGTEYLYGYTF. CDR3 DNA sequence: TGCGCCAGCAGCTTGGAACCCGGGACAGAATACCTCTATGGCTACACCTTC.

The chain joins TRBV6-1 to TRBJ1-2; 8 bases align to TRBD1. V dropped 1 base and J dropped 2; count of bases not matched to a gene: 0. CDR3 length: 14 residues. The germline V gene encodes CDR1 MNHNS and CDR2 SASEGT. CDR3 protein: CASSEDRGNYGYTF. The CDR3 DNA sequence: TGTGCCAGCAGTGAAGACAGGGGGAACTATGGCTACACCTTC.

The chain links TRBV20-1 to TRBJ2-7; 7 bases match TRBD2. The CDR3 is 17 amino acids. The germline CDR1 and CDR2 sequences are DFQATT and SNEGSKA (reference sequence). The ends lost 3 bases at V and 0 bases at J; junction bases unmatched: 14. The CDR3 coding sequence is TGCAGTGCTAGGACGCAGGGAGGGACGGGGAGCTCCTACGAGCAGTACTTC. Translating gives CSARTQGGTGSSYEQYF.

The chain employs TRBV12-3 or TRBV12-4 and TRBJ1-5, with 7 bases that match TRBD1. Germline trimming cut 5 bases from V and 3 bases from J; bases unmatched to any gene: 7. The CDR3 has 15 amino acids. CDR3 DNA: TGTGCCAGCAGTCGAGGGGGCGAAGACAATCAGCCCCAGCATTTT. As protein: CASSRGGEDNQPQHF.

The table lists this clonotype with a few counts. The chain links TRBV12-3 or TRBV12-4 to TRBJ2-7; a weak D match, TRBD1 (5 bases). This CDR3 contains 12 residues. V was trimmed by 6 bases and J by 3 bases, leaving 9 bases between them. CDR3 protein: CASSRQIYEQYF. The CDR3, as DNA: TGTGCCAGCAGCAGACAGATCTACGAGCAGTACTTC.

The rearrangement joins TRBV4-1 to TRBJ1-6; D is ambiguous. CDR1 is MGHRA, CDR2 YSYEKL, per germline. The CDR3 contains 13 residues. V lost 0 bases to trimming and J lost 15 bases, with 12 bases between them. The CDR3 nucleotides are TGCGCCAGCAGCCAAGAGTCCCCACATTACCTCCACTTT. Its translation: CASSQESPHYLHF.

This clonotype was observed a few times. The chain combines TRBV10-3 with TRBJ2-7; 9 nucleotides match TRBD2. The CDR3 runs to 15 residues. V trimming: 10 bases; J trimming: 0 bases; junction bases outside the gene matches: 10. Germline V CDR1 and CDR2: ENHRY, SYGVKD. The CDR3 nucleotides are TGTGCCACGTACTCCCAGCGGGGGGACTCCTACGAGCAGTACTTC. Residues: CATYSQRGDSYEQYF.

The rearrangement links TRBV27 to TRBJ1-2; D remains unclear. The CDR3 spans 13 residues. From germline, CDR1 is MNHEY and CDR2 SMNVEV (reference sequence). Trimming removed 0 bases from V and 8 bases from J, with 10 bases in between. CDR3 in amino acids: CASSLSGVGGYTF. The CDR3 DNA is TGTGCCAGCAGTTTATCTGGGGTGGGAGGCTACACCTTC.

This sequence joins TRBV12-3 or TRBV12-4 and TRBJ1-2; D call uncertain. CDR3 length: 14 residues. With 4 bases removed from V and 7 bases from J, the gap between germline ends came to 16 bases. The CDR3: CASSSDASWFGYTF. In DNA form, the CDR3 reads TGTGCCAGCAGTTCGGACGCCAGTTGGTTTGGCTACACCTTC.